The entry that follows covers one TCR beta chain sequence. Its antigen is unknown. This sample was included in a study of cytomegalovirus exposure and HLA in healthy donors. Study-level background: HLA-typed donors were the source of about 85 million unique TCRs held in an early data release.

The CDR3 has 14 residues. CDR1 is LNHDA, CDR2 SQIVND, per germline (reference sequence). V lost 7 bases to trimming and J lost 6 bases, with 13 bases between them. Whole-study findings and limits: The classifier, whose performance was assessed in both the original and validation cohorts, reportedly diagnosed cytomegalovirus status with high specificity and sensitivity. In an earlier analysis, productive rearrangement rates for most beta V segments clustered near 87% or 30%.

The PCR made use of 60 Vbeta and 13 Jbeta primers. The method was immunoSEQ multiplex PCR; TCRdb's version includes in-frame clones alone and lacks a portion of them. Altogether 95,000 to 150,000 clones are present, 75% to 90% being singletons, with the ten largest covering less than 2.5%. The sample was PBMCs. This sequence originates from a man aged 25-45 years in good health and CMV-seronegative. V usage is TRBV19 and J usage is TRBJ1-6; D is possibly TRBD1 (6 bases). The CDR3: CASTSDRLNSPLHF. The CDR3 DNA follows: TGTGCCAGTACCTCAGACAGGCTTAATTCACCCCTCCACTTT.